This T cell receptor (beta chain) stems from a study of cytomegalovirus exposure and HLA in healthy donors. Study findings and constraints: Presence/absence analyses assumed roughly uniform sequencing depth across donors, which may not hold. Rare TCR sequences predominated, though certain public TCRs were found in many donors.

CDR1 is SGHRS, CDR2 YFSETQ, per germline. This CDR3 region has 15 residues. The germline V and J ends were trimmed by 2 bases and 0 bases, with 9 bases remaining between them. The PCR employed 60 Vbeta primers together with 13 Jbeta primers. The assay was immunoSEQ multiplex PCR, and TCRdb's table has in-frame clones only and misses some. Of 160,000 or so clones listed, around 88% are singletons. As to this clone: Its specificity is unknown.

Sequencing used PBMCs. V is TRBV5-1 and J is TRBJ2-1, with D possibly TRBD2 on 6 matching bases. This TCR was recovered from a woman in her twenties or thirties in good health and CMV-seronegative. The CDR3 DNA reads TGCGCCAGCAGCTTTGAGGGAGGCTCCTACAATGAGCAGTTCTTC. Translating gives CASSFEGGSYNEQFF.